The 18 T cell receptor beta chains in this list originate from one sample, sequenced in a study of PD-1 blockade in classical Hodgkin lymphoma. Each patient relapsed following autologous stem cell transplantation, and prior brentuximab vedotin exposure differed. Clones were sequenced by immunoSEQ multiplex PCR, and TCRdb holds only the in-frame ones, with some missing. In the table there are 25,000 to 35,000 clones, about two thirds of which are singletons. The sample consisted of peripheral blood mononuclear cells (PBMCs), taken before the second cycle of nivolumab. All receptors come from a human donor with classical Hodgkin lymphoma.

The sample holds one count of this clone. The chain recombines TRBV5-4 with TRBJ2-7, with TRBD1 matching over 9 bases. Trimming took 3 bases from V and 2 from J; bases not matched to a gene: 9. The CDR3 is made up of 16 amino acids. Germline loops: CDR1 SGHNT, CDR2 YYREEE (reference sequence). The CDR3 nucleotides are TGTGCCAGCAGCTATTCCTGGACAGGGGCAACCTACGAGCAGTACTTC. It translates to CASSYSWTGATYEQYF.

This sequence joins TRBV4-3 and TRBJ1-1; D is unclear. V gave up 0 bases and J gave up 1 base, with 6 bases separating them. Germline loops: CDR1 LGHNA, CDR2 YSLEER. This CDR3 contains 14 residues. CDR3: CASSQERQNTEAFF. CDR3 DNA: TGCGCCAGCAGCCAAGAACGACAGAACACTGAAGCTTTCTTT.

The J gene is TRBJ2-2, the V gene TRBV4-3; no clear D gene. This CDR3 is 18 amino acids long. CDR1 is LGHNA and CDR2 is YSLEER in the germline V gene. Trimming took 1 base from V and 1 from J, leaving 16 bases between them. The CDR3 is CASSQGSGFTVNTGELFF. DNA for the CDR3: TGCGCCAGCAGCCAAGGGTCAGGTTTCACCGTGAACACCGGGGAGCTGTTTTTT.

By share, this clone counts as large. The chain is built from TRBV28 and TRBJ2-3, with D perhaps matching TRBD2 (5 bases). The germline V gene encodes CDR1 MDHEN and CDR2 SYDVKM. The V end was cut by 3 bases, the J end by 0 bases, with 16 bases between. The CDR3 is made up of 17 amino acids. The CDR3 nucleotides are TGTGCCAGCAGTTTGTATGCGTCAGCGGTGAGCACAGATACGCAGTATTTT. Protein: CASSLYASAVSTDTQYF. The full variable domain, completed using reference TRBV28 and TRBJ2-3, is DVKVTQSSRYLVKRTGEKVFLECVQDMDHENMFWYRQDPGLGLRLIYFSYDVKMKEKGDIPEGYSVSREKKERFSLILESASTNQTSMYLCASSLYASAVSTDTQYFGPGTRLTVL.

This chain uses TRBV5-1 with TRBJ1-5; no firm D call. The CDR3 length is 14 residues. Trimming stripped 0 bases from V and 2 bases from J, with 6 bases between. Germline V gene lookup returns CDR1 SGHRS and CDR2 YFSETQ. For the CDR3, the DNA is TGCGCCAGCAGCTTGGGGGGTGGCAATCAGCCCCAGCATTTT. Translation gives CASSLGGGNQPQHF.

The chain couples TRBV30 to TRBJ1-1; weak D call: TRBD1 (5 bases). CDR3 size: 15 residues. V lost 0 bases and J 1 base, leaving 12 bases between the germline ends. The germline gives CDR1 GTSNPN, CDR2 SVGIG (reference sequence). CDR3 in DNA: TGTGCCTGGAGTGTACGCGGACACCAGAACACTGAAGCTTTCTTT. This gives the protein CAWSVRGHQNTEAFF.

The CDR3, as DNA: TGCGCCAGCAGTGACCCAGGAGGACAGCCCCAGCATTTT. It is translated as CASSDPGGQPQHF. The chain links TRBV10-2 to TRBJ1-5; D is unresolved. V lost 3 bases to trimming and J lost 7 bases, with 10 bases between them. This CDR3 comprises 13 residues. The germline CDR1 and CDR2 sequences are WSHSY and SAAADI.

The gene calls are TRBV7-6 and TRBJ2-5; D remains ambiguous. Germline CDR1 is SGHVS and CDR2 is FNYEAQ. The V and J ends lost 2 bases and 2 bases respectively, with 9 bases between them. The CDR3 has 14 residues. This chain's CDR3 is CASSLFTEQETQYF. The CDR3 DNA reads as TGTGCCAGCAGCTTATTTACTGAACAAGAGACCCAGTACTTC.

The CDR3, as DNA: TGTGCCAGCAGCCCCCACTCCCGCAGGCTGATCACAGATACGCAGTATTTT. Protein: CASSPHSRRLITDTQYF. This chain uses TRBV9 with TRBJ2-3; D gene uncertain. From germline, CDR1 is SGDLS and CDR2 YYNGEE. The CDR3 contains 17 residues. With 4 bases removed from V and 2 bases from J, the gap between germline ends came to 20 bases.

V is TRBV19 and J is TRBJ2-4, with D possibly being TRBD2 (5 bases). Germline assignment: CDR1 LNHDA and CDR2 SQIVND (reference sequence). V was shortened by 4 bases and J by 7 bases, with 11 bases between the two germline ends. This CDR3 has 13 residues. CDR3: CASSSAGANIQYF. The CDR3 bases are TGTGCCAGTAGTAGTGCGGGCGCGAACATTCAGTACTTC.

The rearrangement links TRBV30 to TRBJ2-3, with 8 bases identical to TRBD2. Losses at the gene ends were 0 bases for V and 1 base for J; bases not matched to a gene: 0. The CDR3 contains 14 residues. Germline V gene data show CDR1 as GTSNPN and CDR2 as SVGIG (reference sequence). This CDR3 reads CAWSVLAGTDTQYF. The CDR3 nucleotides read TGTGCCTGGAGTGTACTAGCGGGCACAGATACGCAGTATTTT.

The rearrangement uses TRBV6-1 and TRBJ2-7, with TRBD2 matching over 9 bases. J lost 3 bases, V lost 0 bases, and 6 bases had no gene match. From germline, CDR1 is MNHNS and CDR2 SASEGT. The CDR3 spans 16 residues. The CDR3 loop is CASSEAASGVGYEQYF. CDR3 bases: TGTGCCAGCAGTGAAGCGGCTAGCGGGGTGGGCTACGAGCAGTACTTC.

V and J are TRBV4-3 and TRBJ2-5; D unclear. V gave up 1 base and J gave up 9 bases, with 12 bases separating them. The germline CDR1 and CDR2 sequences are LGHNA and YSLEER. The CDR3 runs 13 residues. CDR3 protein: CASSQGPNGAQYF. The CDR3, as DNA: TGCGCCAGCAGCCAAGGCCCCAATGGGGCCCAGTACTTC.

This clone has a handful of counts. The V gene is TRBV23-1, the J gene TRBJ2-5; 9 bases align to TRBD1. Being an ORF, TRBV23-1 has a function that is uncertain. The CDR3 sequence is 17 residues long. Trimming took 3 bases from V and 0 from J; bases not matched to a gene: 8. The CDR3 nucleotides are TGCGCCAGCAGTCATCGCCGGGACAGGGTGTACCAAGAGACCCAGTACTTC. This sequence encodes CASSHRRDRVYQETQYF.

The J gene is TRBJ1-3, the V gene TRBV4-2, with D tentatively TRBD1 (5 bases). The V gene lost 1 base and the J gene lost 2 bases, with 21 bases spanning the gap. This CDR3 spans 19 amino acids. Germline CDR1 LGHNA, CDR2 YNFKEQ. CDR3 protein: CASSQGPPGIGGAGNTIYF. The CDR3 region has the DNA TGTGCCAGCAGCCAAGGCCCTCCAGGGATTGGGGGTGCTGGAAACACCATATATTTT.

This clone was found a few times. The J gene is TRBJ1-1, the V gene TRBV27; possibly TRBD1 for D (6 bases). CDR1 is MNHEY, CDR2 SMNVEV, per germline (reference sequence). The length of the CDR3 is 14 residues. The V gene lost 3 bases and the J gene lost 2 bases, with 10 bases spanning the gap. CDR3 residues: CASSFLQGNTEAFF. For the CDR3, the DNA is TGTGCCAGCAGTTTCTTACAGGGAAACACTGAAGCTTTCTTT.

The gene calls are TRBV29-1 and TRBJ2-3; tentatively, D is TRBD2 (5 bases). CDR3 size: 14 residues. Germline CDR1 SQVTM, CDR2 ANQGSEA. V was cut by 3 bases and J by 4 bases, with 14 bases left in between. This CDR3 is CSVEAGRVPDTQYF. The CDR3 DNA sequence: TGCAGCGTTGAGGCGGGCCGAGTACCAGATACGCAGTATTTT.

This chain uses TRBV13 with TRBJ2-7; unclear D gene. The germline gives CDR1 PRHDT, CDR2 FYEKMQ (reference sequence). This CDR3 is 15 amino acids long. The V gene lost 0 bases and the J gene lost 5 bases, with 14 bases spanning the gap. CDR3: CASSLGLDPPHEQYF. The CDR3, as DNA: TGTGCCAGCAGCTTAGGCCTGGACCCGCCCCACGAGCAGTACTTC.